This T cell receptor beta chain originates from a study of cytomegalovirus exposure and HLA in healthy donors listed by TCRdb under 2017. About the investigation overall: An earlier analysis of 587 of the donors reported 276 Gb of sequence data and 90 million to 120 million unique TCR beta sequences obtained from approximately 180 million T cells. About 300 gigabases of sequencing data and roughly 90 million unique TCR sequences were included in an early release covering 550 to 800 HLA-typed donors. Of the roughly 400 genotyped donors, over 80% were placed in the genetic ancestry cluster associated with self-reported Caucasian donors. The study was designed to test whether signatures of past pathogen exposure could be identified by cataloging public T cell receptors. Using immunosequencing, the study profiled T cell repertoires from 500 to 800 subjects and related those repertoires to cytomegalovirus serostatus. A separate validation cohort of some 130 different subjects was used in addition to the roughly 640-subject first cohort. To predict cytomegalovirus infection status, the study combined high-throughput TCR immunosequencing, statistical association of individual TCRs with disease status, and machine learning. To study patterns of TCR occurrence, a later analysis re-analyzed previously published TCR beta repertoires from 666 donors and added high-resolution HLA genotyping. Rather than drawing on any new phenotypic data, the later analysis identified candidate immune exposures from TCR beta sequences and the way those sequences occurred across donors. In an earlier analysis of 587 of the donors, high-throughput TCR beta sequencing was used to judge whether each TCR beta V gene segment behaved as functional or pseudogenic. Alongside the repertoire data, information on donor age, sex, ethnicity and CMV serostatus was compiled. In a later genetic analysis, genome-wide SNP genotypes for about three fifths of the 666 donors were used, and that subset was treated as a discovery cohort. All discovery cohort repertoires had been generated on a single sequencing platform. Class I and class II HLA loci were covered by the typing at four-digit resolution. Typing coverage differed by locus: A, B, C, DRB1 and DQB1 were typed in about 620-630 donors, DQA1 in 522, DPA1 in 600 to 610, and DPB1 in around 440. Because of strong linkage in the cohort, four to six DR-DQ haplotypes were treated as single units for association and clustering. On average, roughly 200,000 unique TCR beta nucleotide sequences were sequenced per donor among 398 genotyped donors of the cohort, with approximately 18% of those sequences being non-productive.

The paper as a whole reports these results and caveats: When HLA alleles, especially DR and DQ, strongly co-occurred, TCR associations were difficult to assign to individual alleles. A further reported finding was that TCR beta sequences accurately predicted the HLA-A and HLA-B alleles for most subjects in the first cohort. Because counts were too low, some 16 rarely observed V segments, including chromosome 9 orphons, were excluded from the earlier analysis of several hundred of the donors. According to a later analysis, TCR association rates differed among HLA loci, with DRB1 alleles showing the most associated TCRs and HLA-C alleles showing the fewest. The presence/absence analyses assumed that sequencing depth was roughly uniform across donors, and that assumption may not be true. The study gave a list of about 170 TCR beta chains associated with cytomegalovirus. A cluster of highly shared sequence variants was judged likely to represent a technical artifact of the sequencing pipeline. Because the 87-base-pair reads could not distinguish some IMGT-functional V segments, including TRBV6-2 and TRBV6-3, those segments were excluded. In a later analysis, most CMV-associated TCR beta chains were found to appear HLA-restricted, with HLA associations seemingly driven largely by CMV exposure. In this cohort, only TCR beta chains were sequenced, and detectable features were limited by the absence of alpha or paired-chain data. Because HLA typing was unavailable for some donors at each locus, only the typed subset was used in association tests. In a later analysis, HLA-associated TCR beta chains were found to be more clonally expanded and to have lower generation probabilities than equally common non-associated chains. Across donors, most TCR sequences were observed very rarely, whereas some public TCRs were present in many individuals. In a later analysis, some 17,000 TCR beta sequences were associated with specific HLA alleles at a false discovery rate of 0.05. In a later genetic analysis, a missense DCLRE1C variant was associated with V-gene and J-gene trimming of TCR beta chains, and the association was replicated in an independent cohort. According to a later genetic analysis, donors in an Asian-associated ancestry cluster had fewer N-insertions in productive TCRs than the roughly 660-donor mean. In an earlier analysis of 450 to 750 of the donors, most TCR beta V segments appeared in productive rearrangements about 90% or about 30% of the time, broadly matching IMGT annotations. It was suggested by the authors that the approach could potentially be generalized to other disease states and immunological phenotypes. In both the original and validation cohorts, the classifier was reported to diagnose cytomegalovirus status with high specificity and sensitivity. According to a later analysis, parvovirus B19, influenza, CMV and Epstein-Barr virus appeared linked to several top co-occurrence clusters. Correlated functional status among segregating V segments might be attributable to linkage disequilibrium, but an unknown experimental factor could not be ruled out. The only immune exposure information available for the cohort was CMV serostatus. In vitro tests confirmed that a few of the cytomegalovirus-associated TCR beta chains recognize cytomegalovirus antigens.

In total, about 650 healthy bone marrow donors made up the cohort. At the time of sampling, every cohort member was nominally healthy, though immune exposures that went unrecorded were likely present. The donor tested CMV seronegative, placing the donor among the 352 seronegative members of the cohort. Every donor gave a peripheral blood sample, and the peripheral blood mononuclear cells from that sample were used for TCR beta sequencing. The Qiagen DNeasy Blood Extraction Kit was used to extract genomic DNA from the blood cell samples. Note on this clone: Its antigen has not been determined. Mismatch with germline at one junction end may stem from a read error.

The library came from the immunoSEQ multiplex PCR assay. A mixture of 60 forward primers for TCR Vbeta segments and 13 reverse primers for TCR Jbeta segments was used in the multiplex PCR. A multiplex PCR assay on genomic DNA amplified the CDR3 region of rearranged TCR beta genes. The amplified TCR beta libraries were sequenced on the Illumina HiSeq System as 87-base-pair reads. Under the source paper's analysis protocol: A later analysis tallied approximately 87 million unique TCR beta chains across the 666 repertoires, and 10 million to 11 million of those chains were shared by two or more donors. Raw reads were error-corrected and collapsed into unique sequences with a nearest-neighbor algorithm that merged closely related sequences to remove PCR and sequencing errors. Alignment of CDR3 sequences to IMGT reference sequences was used to assign V, D and J gene segments. Each retained sequence needed at least a six-nucleotide match to both a V gene segment and a J gene segment. A rearrangement counted as productive if the CDR3 had no stop codons and remained in frame with V and J, and every other rearrangement counted as non-productive. CDR3 was defined by IMGT convention, running from the second conserved V-encoded cysteine to the conserved J-encoded phenylalanine. Sequences without an unambiguous match to a single V gene segment were excluded from the earlier analysis of about 640 of the donors. An earlier analysis of 500 to 600 of the donors classified V segments as functional when productive rearrangements were above 56.7% and as segregating when the standard deviation between donors was above 5%. A statistical classification framework was developed to diagnose cytomegalovirus status using the catalog of TCR beta chain sequences. V and J gene assignment, in a later analysis, came from comparing TCR nucleotide sequences with IMGT/GENE-DB human TR gene sequences. A later analysis assigned CDR3 sequences and most-parsimonious VDJ recombination scenarios with the TCRdist pipeline. In a later analysis, each TCR beta chain was defined by its CDR3 amino acid sequence together with its V-gene family, and reads lacking a unique V-gene family were excluded. To address suspected cross-contamination and a sequencing artifact, a later analysis removed 592 highly shared, low-generation-probability nucleotide sequences. For each public chain, a later analysis derived a clonal expansion index from normalized ranks of inferred template counts within each repertoire. In a later analysis, generation probabilities were computed with a VDJ recombination model fitted to out-of-frame rearrangements, and the resulting probabilities were checked against IGoR. A later analysis scored TCR-TCR, TCR-HLA and TCR-CMV co-occurrence with hypergeometric tests, applying a repertoire-size bias correction to TCR pairs. False discovery rates were estimated in a later analysis by permuting HLA or CMV assignments 20 times. In a later analysis, co-occurring TCRs were grouped with DBSCAN, and TCRdist sequence similarity was added when clustering was performed within HLA-allele-positive subsets. Repertoires with fewer than 30,000 or more than 120,000 public chains, plus five repertoires with anomalous nucleotide sharing, were excluded from co-occurrence clustering. TCRdb retrieved this table from immuneACCESS and kept in-frame rearrangements only. Not all clones are present; in checked studies, unresolved V genes account for under half, and no reason is known for the remainder. That table supplies the V and J calls and clone size; D and trimming were determined from the DNA. The sample records over 80,000 clones, 65% to 80% of which are singletons. The ten largest clones represent around 2.8% of the sample.

Including cysteine and phenylalanine, the CDR3 has 17 amino acids. The kept DNA is CDR3 alone, 51 bases in frame from the first base. Sequences SEHNR (CDR1) and FQNEAQ (CDR2) are obtained from the germline V gene (reference sequence). The chain was built from TRBV7-9 and TRBJ2-2; 14 bases in between match TRBD2. The source material was PBMCs. The receptor comes from a middle-aged man in good health and CMV-seronegative. CDR3 protein: CSSIFGTSGGQTGELFF. Here is the DNA: TGTTCCAGCATCTTCGGGACTAGCGGGGGTCAGACCGGGGAGCTGTTTTTT.